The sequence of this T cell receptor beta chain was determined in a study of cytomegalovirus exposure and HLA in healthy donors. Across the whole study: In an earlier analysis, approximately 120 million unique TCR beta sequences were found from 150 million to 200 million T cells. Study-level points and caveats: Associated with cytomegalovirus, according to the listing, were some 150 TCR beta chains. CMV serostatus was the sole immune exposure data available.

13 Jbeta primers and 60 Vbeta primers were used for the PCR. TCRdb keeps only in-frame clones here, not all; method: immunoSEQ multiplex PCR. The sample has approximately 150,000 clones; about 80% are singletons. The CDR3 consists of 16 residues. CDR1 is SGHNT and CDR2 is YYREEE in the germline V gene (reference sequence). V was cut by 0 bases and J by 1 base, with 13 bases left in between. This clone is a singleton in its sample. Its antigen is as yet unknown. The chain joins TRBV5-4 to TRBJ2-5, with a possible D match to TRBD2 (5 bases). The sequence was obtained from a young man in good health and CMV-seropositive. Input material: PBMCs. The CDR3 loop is CASSLAGSSLQETQYF. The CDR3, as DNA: TGTGCCAGCAGCTTGGCCGGATCTAGCCTCCAAGAGACCCAGTACTTC.